This TCR beta chain was obtained from a study of blood T cell repertoires in COVID-19. Study overall: Acute and convalescent COVID-19 samples came from the United States, Italy and Spain. PBMCs, B-cell-depleted T cells, or T cells provided the cDNA or gDNA that made up the material.

Original handling: From reference gene primer amplification, estimates of nucleated cell counts were derived. Generated by immunoSEQ multiplex PCR, the TCRdb table keeps only in-frame clones and is missing some. V and J calls and clone size follow that table, whereas D and trimming were derived from the DNA. Among approximately 84,000 clones listed, roughly 80% were seen once. The sample taken for sequencing was peripheral blood. The source is a human donor in a cohort sampled during active COVID-19.

The CDR3 sequence: CASSRTSYEQYF. In nucleotides, the CDR3 is TGTGCCAGCAGCCGGACTAGCTACGAGCAGTACTTC. The chain employs TRBV3-1 (or the pseudogene TRBV3-2) and TRBJ2-7; 7 bases match TRBD2. This CDR3 region has 12 residues. Germline assignment: CDR1 LGHDT and CDR2 YNNKEL (reference sequence). Unmatched junction bases numbered 0, after V lost 4 bases and J lost 3 bases.